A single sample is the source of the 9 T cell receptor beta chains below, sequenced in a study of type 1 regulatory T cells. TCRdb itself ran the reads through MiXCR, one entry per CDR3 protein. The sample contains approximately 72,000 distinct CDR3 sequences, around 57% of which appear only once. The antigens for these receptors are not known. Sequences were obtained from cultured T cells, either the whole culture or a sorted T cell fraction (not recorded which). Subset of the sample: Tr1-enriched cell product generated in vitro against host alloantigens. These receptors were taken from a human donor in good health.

The CDR3 DNA reads as TGTGCCAGCAGCCAAACTAGCGGGAGGACCTACGAGCAGTACTTC. The encoded protein is CASSQTSGRTYEQYF. V is TRBV2 and J is TRBJ2-7, with 12 bases fitting TRBD2. Germline V gene data show CDR1 as SNHLY and CDR2 as FYNNEI. Trimming took 6 bases from V and 2 from J; bases not matched to a gene: 5. The CDR3 contains 15 residues.

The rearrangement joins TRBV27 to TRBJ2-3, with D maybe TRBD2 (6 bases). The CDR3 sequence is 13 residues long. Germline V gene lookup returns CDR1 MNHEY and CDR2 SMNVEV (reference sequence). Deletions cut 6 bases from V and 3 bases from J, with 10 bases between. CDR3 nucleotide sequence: TGTGCCAGCAGCCCCCGGGGGACAGATACGCAGTATTTT. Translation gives CASSPRGTDTQYF.

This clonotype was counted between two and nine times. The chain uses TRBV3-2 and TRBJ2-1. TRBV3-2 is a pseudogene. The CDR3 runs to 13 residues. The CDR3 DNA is TGTGCCAGCAGCCACGGCGAGTACAATGAGCAGTTCTTC. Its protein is CASSHGEYNEQFF.

The CDR3 protein is CASDTGGDRTYNEQFF. The CDR3 nucleotides are TGCGCCAGCGATACAGGGGGGGACCGAACCTACAATGAGCAGTTCTTC. The genes are TRBV5-1 and TRBJ2-1, with D perhaps matching TRBD1 (8 bases). Germline V lookup: CDR1 SGHRS, CDR2 YFSETQ. The CDR3 is made up of 16 amino acids. Trimming took 7 bases from V and 2 from J, leaving 19 bases between them.

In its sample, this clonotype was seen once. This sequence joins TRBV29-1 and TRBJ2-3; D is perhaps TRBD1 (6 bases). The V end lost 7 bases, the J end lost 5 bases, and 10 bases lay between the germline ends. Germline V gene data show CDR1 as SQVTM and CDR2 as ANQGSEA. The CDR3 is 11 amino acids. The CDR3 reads CSANRVDTQYF. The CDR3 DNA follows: TGCAGCGCTAACAGGGTAGATACGCAGTATTTT.

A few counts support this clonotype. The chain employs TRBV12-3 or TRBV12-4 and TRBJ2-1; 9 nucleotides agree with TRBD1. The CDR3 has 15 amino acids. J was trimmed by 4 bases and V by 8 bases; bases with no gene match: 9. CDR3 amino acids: CASHNRGHVYNEQFF. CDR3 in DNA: TGTGCCAGCCACAACAGGGGGCACGTATACAATGAGCAGTTCTTC.

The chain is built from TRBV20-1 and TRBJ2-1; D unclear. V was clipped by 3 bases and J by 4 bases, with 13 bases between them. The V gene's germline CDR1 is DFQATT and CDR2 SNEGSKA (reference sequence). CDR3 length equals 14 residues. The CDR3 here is CSASVRWGYNEQFF. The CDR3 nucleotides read TGCAGTGCTAGCGTCAGATGGGGTTACAATGAGCAGTTCTTC.

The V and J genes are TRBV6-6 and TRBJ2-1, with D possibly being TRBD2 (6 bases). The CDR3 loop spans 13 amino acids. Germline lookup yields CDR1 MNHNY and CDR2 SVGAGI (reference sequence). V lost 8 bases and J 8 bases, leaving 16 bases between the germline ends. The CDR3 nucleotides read TGTGCCAGCTACGCCCCGACTAGTCATGAGCAGTTCTTC. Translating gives CASYAPTSHEQFF.

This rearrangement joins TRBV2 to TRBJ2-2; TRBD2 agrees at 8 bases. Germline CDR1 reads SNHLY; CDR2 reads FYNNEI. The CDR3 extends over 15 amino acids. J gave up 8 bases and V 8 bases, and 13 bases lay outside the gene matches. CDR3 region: CASGQSSGSLGELFF. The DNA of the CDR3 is TGTGCCAGCGGTCAATCGAGCGGGAGCTTGGGGGAGCTGTTTTTT.